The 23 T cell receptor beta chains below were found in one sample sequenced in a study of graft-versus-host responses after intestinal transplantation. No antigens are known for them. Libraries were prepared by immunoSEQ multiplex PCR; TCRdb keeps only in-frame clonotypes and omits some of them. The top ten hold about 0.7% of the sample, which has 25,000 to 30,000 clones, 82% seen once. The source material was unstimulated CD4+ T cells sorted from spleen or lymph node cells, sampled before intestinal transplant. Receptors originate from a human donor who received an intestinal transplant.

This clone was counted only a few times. The CDR3 is CASRRRWGATNEKLFF. In DNA form, the CDR3 reads TGCGCCAGCAGGCGCCGATGGGGGGCAACTAATGAAAAACTGTTTTTT. The rearrangement links TRBV5-1 to TRBJ1-4, with a possible D match to TRBD1 (5 bases). Germline CDR1 reads SGHRS; CDR2 reads YFSETQ. V dropped 5 bases and J dropped 0 bases, with 14 bases sitting between them. This CDR3 region has 16 residues.

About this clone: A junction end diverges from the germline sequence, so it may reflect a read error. The CDR3 DNA reads TGTGCCGCCAGCAGAGCCTTGGACGGCTCTCGGAATCAGCCCCAGCATTTT. As protein: CAASRALDGSRNQPQHF. The chain couples TRBV15 to TRBJ1-5; D is unclear. The CDR3 contains 17 residues. The V gene's germline CDR1 is LNHNV and CDR2 YYDKDF (reference sequence).

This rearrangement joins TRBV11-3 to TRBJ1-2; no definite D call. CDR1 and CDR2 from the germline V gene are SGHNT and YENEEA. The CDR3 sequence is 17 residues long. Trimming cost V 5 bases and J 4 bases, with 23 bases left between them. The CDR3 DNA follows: TGTGCCAGCAGCCGAGCCAGCGATCTCGGAAAGATCTATGGCTACACCTTC. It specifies CASSRASDLGKIYGYTF.

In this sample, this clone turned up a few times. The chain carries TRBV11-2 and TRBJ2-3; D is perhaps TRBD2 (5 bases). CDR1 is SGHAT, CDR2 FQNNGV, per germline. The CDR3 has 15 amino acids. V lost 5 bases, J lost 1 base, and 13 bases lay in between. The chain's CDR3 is CASSPRLEGTDTQYF. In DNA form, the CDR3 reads TGTGCCAGCAGCCCCCGACTGGAGGGCACAGATACGCAGTATTTT. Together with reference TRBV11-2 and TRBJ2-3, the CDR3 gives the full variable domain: EAGVAQSPRYKIIEKRQSVAFWCNPISGHATLYWYQQILGQGPKLLIQFQNNGVVDDSQLPKDRFSAERLKGVDSTLKIQPAKLEDSAVYLCASSPRLEGTDTQYFGPGTRLTVL.

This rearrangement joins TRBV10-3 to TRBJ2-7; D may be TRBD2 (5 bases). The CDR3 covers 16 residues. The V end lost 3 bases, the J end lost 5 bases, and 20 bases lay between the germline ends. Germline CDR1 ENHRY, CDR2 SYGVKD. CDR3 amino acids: CAISERGTPVGHEQYF. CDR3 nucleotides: TGTGCCATCAGTGAACGGGGAACTCCCGTGGGTCACGAGCAGTACTTC.

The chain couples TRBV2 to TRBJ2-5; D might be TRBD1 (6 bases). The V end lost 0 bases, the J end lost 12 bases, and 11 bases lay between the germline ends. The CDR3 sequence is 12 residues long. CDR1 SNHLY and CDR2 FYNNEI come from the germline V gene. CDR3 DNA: TGTGCCAGCAGTGAAGCAGGGGGTTTCAAGTACTTC. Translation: CASSEAGGFKYF.

This chain's CDR3 is CASSRQNQETQYF. The CDR3 nucleotides are TGTGCCAGCAGCAGACAGAACCAAGAGACCCAGTACTTC. The chain couples TRBV14 to TRBJ2-5; a weak D match, TRBD1 (5 bases). This CDR3 region has 13 residues. The V end was cut by 5 bases, the J end by 0 bases, with 7 bases between. The germline V gene has CDR1 SGHDN and CDR2 FVKESK.

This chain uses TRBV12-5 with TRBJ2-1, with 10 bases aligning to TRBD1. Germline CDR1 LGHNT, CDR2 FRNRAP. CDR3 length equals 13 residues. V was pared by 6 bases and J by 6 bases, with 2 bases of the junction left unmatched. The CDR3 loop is CASGRDRGNEQFF. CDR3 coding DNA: TGTGCTAGTGGACGGGACAGGGGCAATGAGCAGTTCTTC. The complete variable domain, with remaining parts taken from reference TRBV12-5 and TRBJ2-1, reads DARVTQTPRHKVTEMGQEVTMRCQPILGHNTVFWYRQTMMQGLELLAYFRNRAPLDDSGMPKDRFSAEMPDATLATLKIQPSEPRDSAVYFCASGRDRGNEQFFGPGTRLTVL.

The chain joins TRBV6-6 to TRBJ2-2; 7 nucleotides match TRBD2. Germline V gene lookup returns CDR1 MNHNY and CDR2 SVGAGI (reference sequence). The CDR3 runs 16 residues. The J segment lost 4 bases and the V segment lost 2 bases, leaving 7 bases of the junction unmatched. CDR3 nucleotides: TGTGCCAGCAGTTACACCGCGGGAGCGGGCACCGGGGAGCTGTTTTTT. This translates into CASSYTAGAGTGELFF.

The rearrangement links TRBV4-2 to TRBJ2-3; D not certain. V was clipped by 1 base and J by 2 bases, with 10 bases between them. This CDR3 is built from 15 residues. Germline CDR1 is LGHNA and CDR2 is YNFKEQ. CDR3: CASSQGTGVTDTQYF. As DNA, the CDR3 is TGTGCCAGCAGCCAAGGAACGGGTGTCACAGATACGCAGTATTTT.

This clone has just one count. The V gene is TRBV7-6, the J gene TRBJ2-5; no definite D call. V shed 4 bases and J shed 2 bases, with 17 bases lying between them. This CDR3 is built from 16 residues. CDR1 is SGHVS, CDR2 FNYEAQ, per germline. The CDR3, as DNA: TGTGCCAGCAGCTCCCAGGTCTCTGCGGTACAAGAGACCCAGTACTTC. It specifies CASSSQVSAVQETQYF.

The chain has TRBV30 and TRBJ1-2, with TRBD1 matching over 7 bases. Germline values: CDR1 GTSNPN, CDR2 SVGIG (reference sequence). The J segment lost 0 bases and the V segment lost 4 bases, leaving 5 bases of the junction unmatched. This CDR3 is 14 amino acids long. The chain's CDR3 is CAWNGQVTNYGYTF. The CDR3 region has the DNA TGTGCCTGGAACGGACAGGTTACTAACTATGGCTACACCTTC.

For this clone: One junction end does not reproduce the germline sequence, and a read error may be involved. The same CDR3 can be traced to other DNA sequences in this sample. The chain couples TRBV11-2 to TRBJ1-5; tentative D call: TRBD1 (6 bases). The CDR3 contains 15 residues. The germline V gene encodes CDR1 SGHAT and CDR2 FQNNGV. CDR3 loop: CASSLGAGAGQPQHF. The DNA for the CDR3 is TGTGCCAGCAGTTTAGGGGCAGGGGCAGGACAGCCCCAGCATTTT.

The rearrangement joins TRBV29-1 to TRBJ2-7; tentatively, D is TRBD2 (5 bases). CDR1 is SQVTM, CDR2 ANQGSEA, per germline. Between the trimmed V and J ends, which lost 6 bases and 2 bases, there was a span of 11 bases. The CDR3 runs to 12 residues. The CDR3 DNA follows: TGCAGCGTCGGGGTACTGCCCTACGAGCAGTACTTC. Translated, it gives CSVGVLPYEQYF.

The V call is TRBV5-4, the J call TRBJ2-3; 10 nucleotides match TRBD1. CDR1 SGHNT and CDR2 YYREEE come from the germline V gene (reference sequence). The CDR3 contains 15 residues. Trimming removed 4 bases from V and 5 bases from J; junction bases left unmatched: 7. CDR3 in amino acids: CASSPRQGAGDTQYF. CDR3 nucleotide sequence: TGTGCCAGCAGCCCTCGACAGGGGGCGGGAGATACGCAGTATTTT.

DNA for the CDR3: TGTGCCAGTACCAAACAGGCCGGCTACGAGCAGTACTTC. This sequence encodes CASTKQAGYEQYF. The chain links TRBV19 to TRBJ2-7, with D perhaps TRBD1 (5 bases). Germline loops: CDR1 LNHDA, CDR2 SQIVND (reference sequence). The V end lost 7 bases, the J end lost 3 bases, and 13 bases lay between the germline ends. The CDR3 covers 13 residues.

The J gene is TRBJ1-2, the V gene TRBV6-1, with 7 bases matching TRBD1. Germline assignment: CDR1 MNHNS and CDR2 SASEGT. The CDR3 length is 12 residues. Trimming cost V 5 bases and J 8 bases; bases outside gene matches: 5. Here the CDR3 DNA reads TGTGCCAGCAGTCGACAGGGCGGGGGCTACACCTTC. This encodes CASSRQGGGYTF.

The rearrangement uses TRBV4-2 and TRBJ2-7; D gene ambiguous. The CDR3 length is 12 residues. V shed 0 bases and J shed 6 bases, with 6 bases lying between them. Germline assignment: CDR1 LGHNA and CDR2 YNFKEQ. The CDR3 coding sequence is TGTGCCAGCAGCCAAGATCGGTTCGAGCAGTACTTC. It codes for CASSQDRFEQYF.

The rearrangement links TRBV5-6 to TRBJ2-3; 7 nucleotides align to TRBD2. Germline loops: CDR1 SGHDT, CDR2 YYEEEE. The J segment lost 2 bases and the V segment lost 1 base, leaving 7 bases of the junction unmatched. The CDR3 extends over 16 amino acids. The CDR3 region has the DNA TGTGCCAGCAGCTTGATCAGCGGGGCTAACACAGATACGCAGTATTTT. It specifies CASSLISGANTDTQYF.

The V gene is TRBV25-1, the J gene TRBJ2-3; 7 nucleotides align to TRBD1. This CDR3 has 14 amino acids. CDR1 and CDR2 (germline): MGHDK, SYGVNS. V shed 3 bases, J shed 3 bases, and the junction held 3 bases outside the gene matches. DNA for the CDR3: TGTGCCAGCAGTGACTACAGGGGTACAGATACGCAGTATTTT. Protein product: CASSDYRGTDTQYF. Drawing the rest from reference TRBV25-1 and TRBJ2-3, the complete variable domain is EADIYQTPRYLVIGTGKKITLECSQTMGHDKMYWYQQDPGMELHLIHYSYGVNSTEKGDLSSESTVSRIRTEHFPLTLESARPSHTSQYLCASSDYRGTDTQYFGPGTRLTVL.

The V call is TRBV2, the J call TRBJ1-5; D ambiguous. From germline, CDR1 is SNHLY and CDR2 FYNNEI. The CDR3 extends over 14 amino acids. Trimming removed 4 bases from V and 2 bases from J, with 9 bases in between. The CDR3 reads CASSVEVGNQPQHF. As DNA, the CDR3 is TGTGCCAGCAGTGTAGAGGTTGGCAATCAGCCCCAGCATTTT.

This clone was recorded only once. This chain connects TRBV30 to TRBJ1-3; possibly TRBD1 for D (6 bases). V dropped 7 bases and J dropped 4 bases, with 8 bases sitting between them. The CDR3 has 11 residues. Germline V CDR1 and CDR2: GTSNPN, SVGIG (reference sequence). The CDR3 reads CAYDRGNTIYF. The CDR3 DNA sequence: TGTGCCTATGACAGGGGAAACACCATATATTTT.

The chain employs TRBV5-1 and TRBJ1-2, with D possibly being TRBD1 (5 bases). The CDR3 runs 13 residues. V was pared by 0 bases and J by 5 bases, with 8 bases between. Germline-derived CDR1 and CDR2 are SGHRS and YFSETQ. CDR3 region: CASSLEGPYGYTF. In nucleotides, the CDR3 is TGCGCCAGCAGCTTGGAGGGACCTTATGGCTACACCTTC. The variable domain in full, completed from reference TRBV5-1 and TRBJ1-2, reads KAGVTQTPRYLIKTRGQQVTLSCSPISGHRSVSWYQQTPGQGLQFLFEYFSETQRNKGNFPGRFSGRQFSNSRSEMNVSTLELGDSALYLCASSLEGPYGYTFGSGTRLTVV.